This T cell receptor (beta chain) was profiled in a study of PD-1 blockade in classical Hodgkin lymphoma. Each patient's relapse followed autologous stem cell transplantation, and brentuximab vedotin exposure varied. This CDR3 spans 13 amino acids. Germline CDR1 SGHTS, CDR2 YDEGEE. J gave up 6 bases and V 4 bases, and 5 bases lay outside the gene matches. Profiling relied on immunoSEQ multiplex PCR, and the TCRdb table lists in-frame clones only, not all of them. The sample holds more than 140,000 clones, about 81% seen once. This clonotype was obtained from a human donor with classical Hodgkin lymphoma. Sequences were derived from peripheral blood mononuclear cells (PBMCs), sampled before the second cycle of nivolumab. The chain uses TRBV5-8 and TRBJ2-5, with 8 bases identical to TRBD1. CDR3 coding DNA: TGTGCCAGCAGCATCGGACAGGGAAAGACCCAGTACTTC. Residues: CASSIGQGKTQYF.